This T cell receptor (beta chain) was documented in a study of blood T cells in healthy people across ages (dated by TCRdb to 2013 to 2016). Regarding the research as a whole: In model experiments, template switching captured about one uniquely barcoded TCR beta cDNA molecule for every two T cells. Using deep sequencing normalized with unique cDNA molecular identifiers, the study measured how TCR beta repertoire diversity changes with age. Donors were grouped into four age groups: young (average approximately 16 years), middle-aged (over 35), aged (around 60) and long-lived (about 89). To avoid experimental bias, donors of different ages were randomly spread across the sequencing lanes. Two additional independent replicas of 1 million unique cDNA reads from the same blood draw were analyzed for two donors (one aged 18 to 30 and one aged 80 or older). What the research found in general, with its limitations: Because donor CMV infection status was unknown, age-related changes in expanded clonotypes were potentially confounded. Estimates of total diversity from one million sequenced T cells were regarded as lower bounds and underestimates. The long-lived group showed more naive CD4+ T cells, fewer expanded clones and increased TCR diversity than the aged group, suggesting age selection. Observed TCR beta diversity correlated strongly with the percentage of naive T cells measured by flow cytometry. Observed TCR beta diversity per million T cells fell roughly linearly with age, and a significant reduction was already apparent by age around 44. Since profiling was done on bulk unsorted PBMCs, naive and antigen-experienced compartments could not be conclusively compared.

CDR1 and CDR2 (SGHTA, FQGNSA) derive from the germline V gene. Trimming accounts for 5 bases at V and 9 bases at J, while the number of junction bases matched to no gene is 7. Inclusive of the bounding cysteine and phenylalanine, the CDR3 is 15 residues long. Only the CDR3 region is kept as DNA, spanning 45 bases read in frame from base 1. Systemically healthy Caucasian individuals from Russia, 39 in total and aged roughly 6 to 95 years, were included as donors. Roughly 10 milliliters of peripheral blood were drawn from each donor into EDTA-treated Vacutainer tubes. Ficoll-Paque density-gradient centrifugation was used to isolate PBMCs, with at least 7 million per sample. Trizol reagent was used to extract total RNA from the PBMCs, yielding at least 5 micrograms per sample. Naive CD45RAhigh/CD27high T cell percentages were measured by flow cytometry on a PBMC aliquot from every donor. Preparation of the library involved 5' RACE. Sequencing took place on an Illumina HiSeq 2500. The second PCR ran for about 7 to 11 cycles and used a J-beta primer mix along with a sample-barcoded 5' primer. Each TCR beta cDNA molecule received a unique molecular identifier from a template-switch 5' adaptor carrying 12 random nucleotides. At least 2.5 million CDR3-containing paired-end reads were obtained from each sample. First-strand cDNA was synthesized from all RNA with the Mint cDNA synthesis kit, primed by a TRBC-specific oligonucleotide. Following uracil-DNA glycosylase treatment, all cDNA underwent a first 18-cycle PCR with the universal primers M1SS and BC2_uni_R. Processing in the source paper ran as follows. For normalization, 1 million high-quality reads were randomly selected from each sample, with every read carrying a distinct molecular identifier. Reads sharing molecular identifiers were discarded rather than binned into consensus sequences. MiTCR, with a Q25 quality threshold and the strictest error-elimination algorithm, was used for CDR3 identification, clonotype clustering and error correction. A nonparametric unseen species model with Euler transformation was used to estimate a lower bound on total TCR beta diversity. TCRdb reworked the public reads: Q25 trimming with fastp, MiXCR clone assembly, productive beta chains retained. Every CDR3 protein is listed once, alongside the most common genes and DNA of its rows. The V and J calls and clone size come from TCRdb's table, not from the authors' own analysis. The sample table lists about 1.6 million distinct CDR3 sequences, approximately 32% of them with a count of one. The top ten constitute around 11% of the sample.

A few counts support this clonotype. Its specific antigen is unknown. No clone much larger than this one lies a single base away; base qualities are absent. Sequenced: blood. Here the chain combines TRBV7-2 and TRBJ2-5; 15 junctional bases match TRBD2. This TCR came from a woman in her twenties or thirties in good health. The CDR3: CASSMGLAGGEAQYF. The nucleotide sequence reads TGTGCCAGCAGCATGGGACTAGCGGGGGGCGAGGCCCAGTACTTC.